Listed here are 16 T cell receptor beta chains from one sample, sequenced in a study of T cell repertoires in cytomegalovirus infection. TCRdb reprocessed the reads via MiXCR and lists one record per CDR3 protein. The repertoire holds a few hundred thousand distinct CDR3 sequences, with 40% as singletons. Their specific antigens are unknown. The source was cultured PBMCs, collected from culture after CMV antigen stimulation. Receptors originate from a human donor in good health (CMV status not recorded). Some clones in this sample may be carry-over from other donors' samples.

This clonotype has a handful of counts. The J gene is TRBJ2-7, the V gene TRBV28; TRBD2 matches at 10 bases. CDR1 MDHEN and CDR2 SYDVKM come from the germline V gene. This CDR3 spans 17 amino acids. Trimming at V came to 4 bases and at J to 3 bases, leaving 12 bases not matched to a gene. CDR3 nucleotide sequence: TGTGCCAGCAGTTCACCACCCGGGACTAGCGCGTACTACGAGCAGTACTTC. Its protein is CASSSPPGTSAYYEQYF.

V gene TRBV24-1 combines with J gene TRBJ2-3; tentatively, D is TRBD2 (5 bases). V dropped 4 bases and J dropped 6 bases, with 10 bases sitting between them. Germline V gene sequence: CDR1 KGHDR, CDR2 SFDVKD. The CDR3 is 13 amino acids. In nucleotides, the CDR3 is TGTGCCACCAGTGAGTCGGGAACGGATACGCAGTATTTT. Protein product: CATSESGTDTQYF.

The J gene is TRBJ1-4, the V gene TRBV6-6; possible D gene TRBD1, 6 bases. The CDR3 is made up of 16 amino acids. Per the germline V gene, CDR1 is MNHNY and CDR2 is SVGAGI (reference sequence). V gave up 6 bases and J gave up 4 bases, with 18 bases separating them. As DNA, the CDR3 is TGTGCCAGCAGCCCGGTAGGGGGGCAAGATAATGAAAAACTGTTTTTT. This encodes CASSPVGGQDNEKLFF.

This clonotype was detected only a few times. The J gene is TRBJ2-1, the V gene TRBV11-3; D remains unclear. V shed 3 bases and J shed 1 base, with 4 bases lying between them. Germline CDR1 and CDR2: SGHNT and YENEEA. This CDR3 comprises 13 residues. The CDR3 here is CASSFESYNEQFF. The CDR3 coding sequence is TGTGCCAGCAGCTTCGAGTCCTACAATGAGCAGTTCTTC.

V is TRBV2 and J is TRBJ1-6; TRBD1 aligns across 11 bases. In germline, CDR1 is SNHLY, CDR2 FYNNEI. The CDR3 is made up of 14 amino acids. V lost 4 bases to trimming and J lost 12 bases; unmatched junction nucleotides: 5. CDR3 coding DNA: TGTGCCAGCAGTGCGGGACAGGGGGGAGGACCCCTCCACTTT. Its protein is CASSAGQGGGPLHF.

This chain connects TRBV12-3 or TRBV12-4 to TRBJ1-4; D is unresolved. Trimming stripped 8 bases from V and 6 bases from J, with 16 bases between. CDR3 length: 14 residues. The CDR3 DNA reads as TGTGCCAGCGCAGGAACGGACCGGGATGAAAAACTGTTTTTT. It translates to CASAGTDRDEKLFF.

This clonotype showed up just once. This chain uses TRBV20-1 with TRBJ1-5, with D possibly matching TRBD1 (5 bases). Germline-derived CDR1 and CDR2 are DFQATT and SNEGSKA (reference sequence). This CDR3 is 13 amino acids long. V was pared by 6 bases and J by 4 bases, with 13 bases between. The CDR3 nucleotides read TGCAGTGCCCTGGCCGGGGGGAATCAGCCCCAGCATTTT. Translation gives CSALAGGNQPQHF.

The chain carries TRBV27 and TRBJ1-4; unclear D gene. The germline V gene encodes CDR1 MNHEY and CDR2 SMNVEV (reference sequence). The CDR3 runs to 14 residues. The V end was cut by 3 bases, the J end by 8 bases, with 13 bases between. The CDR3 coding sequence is TGTGCCAGCAGTTTCACTGGGGTTGAGGAAAAACTGTTTTTT. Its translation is CASSFTGVEEKLFF.

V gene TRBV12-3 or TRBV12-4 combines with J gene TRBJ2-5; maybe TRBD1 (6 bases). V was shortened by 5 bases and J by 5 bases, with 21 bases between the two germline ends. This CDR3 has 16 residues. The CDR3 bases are TGTGCCAGCAGTCTAGGTAACACAGGGTCTAGGGAGACCCAGTACTTC. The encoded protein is CASSLGNTGSRETQYF.

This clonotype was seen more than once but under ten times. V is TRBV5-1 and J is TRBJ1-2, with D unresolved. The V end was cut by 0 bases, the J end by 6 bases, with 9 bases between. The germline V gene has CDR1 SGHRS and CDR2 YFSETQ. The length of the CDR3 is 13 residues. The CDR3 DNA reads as TGCGCCAGCAGCTTGGTCGGTTTGGATGGCTACACCTTC. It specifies CASSLVGLDGYTF.

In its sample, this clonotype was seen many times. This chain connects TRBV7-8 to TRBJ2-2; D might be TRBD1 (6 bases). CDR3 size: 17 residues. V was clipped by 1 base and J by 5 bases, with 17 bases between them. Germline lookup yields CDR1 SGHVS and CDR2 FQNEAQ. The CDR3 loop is CASSLVGQGIRTGELFF. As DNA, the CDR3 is TGTGCCAGCAGCTTAGTGGGTCAGGGGATTAGAACCGGGGAGCTGTTTTTT.

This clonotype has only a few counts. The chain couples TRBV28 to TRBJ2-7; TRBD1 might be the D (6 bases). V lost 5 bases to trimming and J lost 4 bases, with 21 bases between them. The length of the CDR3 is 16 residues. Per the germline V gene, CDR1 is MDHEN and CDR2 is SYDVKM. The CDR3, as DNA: TGTGCCAGCAGTCAAGAACAGGGAGCTCACGATTACGAGCAGTACTTC. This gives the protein CASSQEQGAHDYEQYF.

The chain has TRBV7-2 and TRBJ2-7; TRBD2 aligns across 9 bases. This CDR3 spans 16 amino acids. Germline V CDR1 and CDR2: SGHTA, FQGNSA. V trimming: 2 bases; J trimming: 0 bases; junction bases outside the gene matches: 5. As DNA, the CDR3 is TGTGCCAGCAGCTTATCGACTAGCGGATACTCCTACGAGCAGTACTTC. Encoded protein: CASSLSTSGYSYEQYF.

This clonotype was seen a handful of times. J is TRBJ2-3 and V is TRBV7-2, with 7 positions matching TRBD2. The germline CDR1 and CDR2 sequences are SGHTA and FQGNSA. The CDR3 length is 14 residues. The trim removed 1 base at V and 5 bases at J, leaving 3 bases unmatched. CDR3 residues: CASSLGDYIDTQYF. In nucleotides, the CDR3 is TGTGCCAGCAGCTTAGGGGACTACATAGATACGCAGTATTTT.

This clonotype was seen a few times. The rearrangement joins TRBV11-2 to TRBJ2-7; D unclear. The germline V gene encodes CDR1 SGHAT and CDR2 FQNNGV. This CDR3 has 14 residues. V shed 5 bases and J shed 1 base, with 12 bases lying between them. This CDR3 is CASSPTPGSYEQYF. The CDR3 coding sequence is TGTGCCAGCAGCCCGACGCCTGGTTCCTACGAGCAGTACTTC.

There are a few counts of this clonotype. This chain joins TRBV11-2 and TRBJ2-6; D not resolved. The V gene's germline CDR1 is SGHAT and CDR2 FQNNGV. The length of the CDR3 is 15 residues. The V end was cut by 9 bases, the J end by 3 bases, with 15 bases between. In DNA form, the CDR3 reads TGTGCCAGTCGGGCGCCCCATGATGGGGCCAACGTCCTGACTTTC. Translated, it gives CASRAPHDGANVLTF.